The rows below give T cell receptor beta chains drawn from one sample of a study of T cell responses to AZD1222 COVID-19 vaccine. Assay used: immunoSEQ multiplex PCR; TCRdb lists only in-frame clones, some missing. Among about 140,000 clones listed, approximately 90% were seen once. The sequencing here drew on peripheral blood, taken 28 days after the second AZD1222 dose. The receptors stem from an adult who received the AZD1222 COVID-19 vaccine. Both conserved end residues are part of each CDR3. The D gene is left open where the match is weak. Size is stated for part of the rows, as once, few or many counts, or as a class when the clone is expanded.

cdr3_aa cdr3_nt clone_size j_call d_call v_call
CASSQLVGEQFF TGTGCCAGCAGTCAATTGGTGGGTGAGCAGTTCTTC - TRBJ2-1 - TRBV28
CASSFPGRNSPLHF TGTGCCAGCAGCTTTCCGGGCCGTAATTCACCCCTCCACTTT - TRBJ1-6 - TRBV7-9
CASGRRESYNEQFF TGTGCCAGCGGAAGGAGGGAGTCCTACAATGAGCAGTTCTTC - TRBJ2-1 - TRBV5-5
CASGAGVSSYEQYF TGCGCCAGCGGAGCGGGGGTGAGCTCCTACGAGCAGTACTTC - TRBJ2-7 TRBD2 TRBV10-2
CASSAESFGQPQHF TGTGCCAGCAGTGCAGAGAGTTTCGGCCAGCCCCAGCATTTT - TRBJ1-5 - TRBV6-4
CASSFDPTLYNEQFF TGTGCCAGCAGCTTCGATCCGACCTTATACAATGAGCAGTTCTTC - TRBJ2-1 - TRBV5-8
CASSLASGSTDTQYF TGCGCCAGCAGCTTGGCCTCGGGATCCACAGATACGCAGTATTTT - TRBJ2-3 - TRBV5-1
CASRRDRFPREQYF TGCGCCAGCAGAAGGGACAGGTTTCCTCGGGAGCAGTACTTC - TRBJ2-7 TRBD1 TRBV23-1
CASSSIREPSNTGELFF TGTGCCAGCAGTTCGATCAGGGAACCCTCGAACACCGGGGAGCTGTTTTTT - TRBJ2-2 - TRBV7-9
CASRGEDYEQYF TGTGCCAGCAGAGGGGAGGACTACGAGCAGTACTTC once TRBJ2-7 - TRBV6-6
CASRHLGGAYEQYF TGTGCCAGCAGGCACCTTGGAGGGGCCTACGAGCAGTACTTC - TRBJ2-7 - TRBV6-5
CAWSGRGYLSNYGYTF TGTGCCTGGAGTGGGAGGGGGTACCTGTCTAACTATGGCTACACCTTC few TRBJ1-2 - TRBV30
CASTRGYQPQHF TGTGCTAGTACCCGGGGTTATCAGCCCCAGCATTTT - TRBJ1-5 - TRBV19
CAWSRKGRNRYEQYF TGTGCCTGGAGTAGGAAGGGGAGAAATCGCTACGAGCAGTACTTC - TRBJ2-7 - TRBV30
CASSYKGQDSYEQYF TGTGCCAGCAGTTACAAGGGACAGGACTCCTACGAGCAGTACTTC - TRBJ2-7 TRBD1 TRBV6-5
CASSPRRNNYEQYF TGTGCCAGTAGTCCCCGCAGGAACAACTACGAGCAGTACTTC few TRBJ2-7 - TRBV19
CASKVTGLDTGELFF TGTGCCAGCAAAGTTACAGGGCTTGACACCGGGGAGCTGTTTTTT - TRBJ2-2 - TRBV6-5
CASSPTGTGDEKLFF TGTGCCAGCAGCCCCACAGGGACCGGGGATGAAAAACTGTTTTTT - TRBJ1-4 - TRBV3-1/TRBV3-2
CATSDKQVDGETQYF TGTGCCACCAGTGACAAACAGGTGGACGGGGAGACCCAGTACTTC - TRBJ2-5 - TRBV24-1
CASSTGNQPQHF TGTGCCAGCAGTACAGGGAATCAGCCCCAGCATTTT - TRBJ1-5 - TRBV28
CASSYASEQFF TGTGCCAGCAGTTACGCATCTGAGCAGTTCTTC - TRBJ2-1 - TRBV6-5
CASSPKSGGEAFF TGTGCCAGCAGCCCAAAAAGTGGGGGTGAAGCTTTCTTT - TRBJ1-1 - TRBV9
CASGLVRRDRVYEQYF TGTGCTAGTGGTTTGGTACGGCGGGACAGGGTGTACGAGCAGTACTTC - TRBJ2-7 TRBD1 TRBV12-5
CSASSPGLAADNEQFF TGCAGTGCTAGTTCTCCAGGACTAGCGGCTGACAATGAGCAGTTCTTC once TRBJ2-1 TRBD2 TRBV20-1
CASSLGGTGRTEAFF TGTGCCAGCAGCTTGGGGGGCACCGGACGGACTGAAGCTTTCTTT - TRBJ1-1 - TRBV5-4
CASRRTGLSNTEAFF TGTGCCAGCAGAAGAACAGGGCTATCGAACACTGAAGCTTTCTTT - TRBJ1-1 - TRBV27
CASSEGSSGNTIYF TGTGCCAGCAGCGAAGGATCCTCTGGAAACACCATATATTTT - TRBJ1-3 - TRBV3-1/TRBV3-2
CASSQQGGSYNEQFF TGTGCCAGCAGCCAACAGGGTGGCTCCTACAATGAGCAGTTCTTC - TRBJ2-1 - TRBV3-1/TRBV3-2
CAWTPGQGVSGYTF TGTGCCTGGACCCCTGGACAGGGGGTTTCTGGCTACACCTTC - TRBJ1-2 TRBD1 TRBV30
CASSLVTGGQETQYF TGTGCCAGCAGCTTAGTTACCGGGGGCCAAGAGACCCAGTACTTC - TRBJ2-5 - TRBV7-2
CAIIPDRVESQHF TGTGCCATCATCCCTGACAGGGTGGAGTCCCAGCATTTT - TRBJ1-5 TRBD1 TRBV10-3
CASSGGTSTDTQYF TGTGCCAGCAGTGGGGGGACTAGCACAGATACGCAGTATTTT - TRBJ2-3 - TRBV28
CASSFVGADYGYTF TGCGCCAGCAGCTTCGTGGGGGCGGACTATGGCTACACCTTC - TRBJ1-2 - TRBV5-1
CASSLSSTGFSREQYF TGTGCCAGCAGTTTATCCTCGACAGGGTTTTCACGCGAGCAGTACTTC - TRBJ2-7 TRBD1 TRBV28
CAISEYRDSAYEQYF TGTGCCATCAGTGAGTACCGGGACAGCGCCTACGAGCAGTACTTC few TRBJ2-7 TRBD1 TRBV10-3
CASSVASYNEQFF TGTGCCAGCTCAGTAGCCTCCTACAATGAGCAGTTCTTC - TRBJ2-1 - TRBV18
CASSQDTGANVLTF TGCGCCAGCAGCCAAGATACTGGGGCCAACGTCCTGACTTTC - TRBJ2-6 - TRBV4-3
CASGVQSGETQYF TGTGCCAGTGGCGTGCAGTCGGGAGAGACCCAGTACTTC - TRBJ2-5 - TRBV19
CASSVWDRADTGELFF TGTGCCAGCAGCGTTTGGGACAGGGCGGACACCGGGGAGCTGTTTTTT - TRBJ2-2 TRBD1 TRBV9
CASSARGDEQYF TGTGCCAGCAGCGCCCGTGGGGACGAGCAGTACTTC - TRBJ2-7 - TRBV11-1
CASSRDRVGEKLFF TGTGCCAGCAGCAGGGACAGGGTTGGTGAAAAACTGTTTTTT - TRBJ1-4 TRBD1 TRBV7-9
CAFDRDGADSPLHF TGTGCCTTTGACAGGGACGGTGCGGATTCACCCCTCCACTTT once TRBJ1-6 TRBD1 TRBV30
CASSLTTGNTEAFF TGTGCCAGCAGCCTGACCACAGGTAACACTGAAGCTTTCTTT - TRBJ1-1 - TRBV3-1/TRBV3-2
CASSYSKPGRAYTF TGTGCCAGCAGTTACTCGAAGCCCGGACGAGCCTACACCTTC - TRBJ1-2 - TRBV6-2/TRBV6-3
CASYLTLGDTGELFF TGTGCCAGCTACCTCACCCTGGGAGACACCGGGGAGCTGTTTTTT - TRBJ2-2 - TRBV27
CASSLGREGTGELFF TGTGCTAGCAGCTTGGGCAGGGAAGGCACCGGGGAGCTGTTTTTT few TRBJ2-2 - TRBV7-7
CASSPGSNYGYTF TGTGCCAGCAGCCCAGGGTCTAACTATGGCTACACCTTC few TRBJ1-2 - TRBV7-2
CASSQNRNTEAFF TGCGCCAGCAGCCAAAACAGAAACACTGAAGCTTTCTTT - TRBJ1-1 - TRBV4-1
CASSLGGDGNTIYF TGCGCCAGCAGCTTAGGGGGCGACGGAAACACCATATATTTT - TRBJ1-3 TRBD1 TRBV5-1
CASSLEAAVSGNTIYF TGTGCCAGCAGCCTAGAAGCGGCAGTCTCTGGAAACACCATATATTTT - TRBJ1-3 - TRBV7-8
CASSITGTVGGYTF TGTGCCAGTAGTATCACCGGGACAGTCGGGGGCTACACCTTC - TRBJ1-2 TRBD1 TRBV19
CAGLKYNEQFF TGCGCGGGACTTAAGTACAATGAGCAGTTCTTC - TRBJ2-1 - TRBV20-1
CASSSSRGALHYGYTF TGTGCCAGCAGCTCATCTCGGGGGGCCCTTCACTATGGCTACACCTTC - TRBJ1-2 - TRBV7-2
CASSQALGGSYEQYF TGCGCCAGCAGCCAAGCTCTGGGGGGGTCCTACGAGCAGTACTTC - TRBJ2-7 TRBD2 TRBV4-3